This T cell receptor (beta chain) was captured in a study of blood T cell repertoires in COVID-19. Looked up from germline, CDR1 is LNHDA and CDR2 is SQIVND (reference sequence). This CDR3 region has 12 residues. V lost 8 bases to trimming and J lost 5 bases, with 10 bases between them. Assay: immunoSEQ multiplex PCR; the TCRdb copy retains only in-frame clones and omits some. The repertoire includes 410,000 or so clones, just over 85% of them detected once, and about 1.5% sits in the top ten. The V gene is TRBV19, the J gene TRBJ1-5, with D unresolved. Sequencing was done on a sample of peripheral blood. This sequence was found in a woman in her twenties or thirties with active or convalescent COVID-19. The CDR3 spells CASDRVDQPQHF. CDR3 bases: TGTGCCAGTGATAGAGTTGATCAGCCCCAGCATTTT.